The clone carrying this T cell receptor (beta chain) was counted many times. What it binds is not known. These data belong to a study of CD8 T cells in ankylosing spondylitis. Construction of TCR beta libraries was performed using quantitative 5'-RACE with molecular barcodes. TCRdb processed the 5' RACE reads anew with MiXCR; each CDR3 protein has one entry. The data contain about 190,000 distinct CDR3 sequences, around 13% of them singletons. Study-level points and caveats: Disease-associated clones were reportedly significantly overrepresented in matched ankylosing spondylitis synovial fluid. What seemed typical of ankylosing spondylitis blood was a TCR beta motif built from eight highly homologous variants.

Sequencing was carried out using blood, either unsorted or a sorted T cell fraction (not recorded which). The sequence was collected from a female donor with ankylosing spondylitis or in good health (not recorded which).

CDR3 DNA sequence: TGCAGTGCTAGCCAAGAGACCCAGTACTTC. This sequence encodes CSASQETQYF. This chain uses TRBV20-1 with TRBJ2-5; D uncertain. Germline values: CDR1 DFQATT, CDR2 SNEGSKA (reference sequence). The CDR3 sequence is 10 residues long. Trimming shortened V by 3 bases and J by 1 base, and 0 bases separated the two germline ends.